This T cell receptor beta chain was captured in a study of blood T cell repertoires in COVID-19. Across the whole study: Material from acute and convalescent COVID-19 was sourced from the United States, Italy and Spain. In each case, the material was cDNA or gDNA derived from T cells, B-cell-depleted T cells, or PBMCs.

Trimming removed 7 bases at V and 3 bases at J, with 13 bases between. This CDR3 is 14 amino acids long. In germline, CDR1 is MDHEN, CDR2 SYDVKM. Study members were between about 18 and 100 years old and lived in 24 US regions. As originally analysed: Amplified reference gene primers provided the basis for estimating nucleated cell counts. The repertoire was sequenced with immunoSEQ multiplex PCR; TCRdb's copy has only in-frame clones and lacks some. The V and J calls and clone size were taken over from that table, and D and trimming were inferred from the DNA. The profile shows hundreds of thousands of clones, 85% to 90% of them singletons.

This sequence originates from a woman younger than 30 who had recovered from COVID-19. This chain connects TRBV28 to TRBJ2-4; D is unclear. Input material: PBMCs or T cells enriched from blood (not recorded which). This CDR3 is CASTPERSKNIQYF. CDR3 DNA: TGTGCCAGCACCCCGGAACGGAGCAAAAACATTCAGTACTTC.